A selection of T cell receptor beta chains follows, all from one sample in a study of cytotoxic CD8 clonotypes in ibrutinib-treated CLL. Sequencing used immunoSEQ multiplex PCR; TCRdb keeps in-frame clones, though not all of them. The repertoire holds over 140,000 clones, with approximately 80% as singletons. The sequenced sample was PBMCs, obtained after 36 months of ibrutinib treatment. Receptors were obtained from a human donor with chronic lymphocytic leukemia. Both conserved end residues are part of each CDR3.

>TRBV11-2|TRBJ2-3
CASSYPFQREYGDTQYF
>TRBV2|TRBJ2-1
CASRLGTSIEQFF
>TRBV7-9|TRBJ1-5
CASSPPGAGNQPQHF
>TRBV28|TRBJ1-5
CASSLLGQAYQPQHF
>TRBV4-1|TRBJ1-2
CASRKIGDRGPSGYTF
>TRBV18|TRBJ2-1
CASSPRDRRYNEQFF
>TRBV15|TRBJ1-2
CATSRGQENYGYTF
>TRBV29-1|TRBJ1-5
CSVGARDQPQHF
>TRBV10-2|TRBJ2-6
CASTSREGIAGANVLTF
>TRBV4-1|TRBJ2-6
CASSQVASASGANVLTF
>TRBV7-2|TRBJ1-2
CASSLEAVYGYTF
>TRBV7-9|TRBJ2-7
CASSLAGSSYEQYF
>TRBV30|TRBJ2-7
CALALGSTYEQYF
>TRBV14|TRBJ2-5
CASSPRQGVTSETQYF
>TRBV30|TRBJ1-1
CAWRLQAGNTEAFF
>TRBV9|TRBJ2-7
CASSKSGTGGIMDF
>TRBV15|TRBJ2-1
CATRDPQGGGYNEQFF
>TRBV27|TRBJ1-2
CASSFRAGVKYGYTF
>TRBV29-1|TRBJ1-5
CSVGGRNSNQPQHF
>TRBV5-4|TRBJ1-3
CASSSRPSVSGNTIYF
>TRBV30|TRBJ2-5
CAWDRGRETQYF
>TRBV5-6|TRBJ2-1
CASSNGGLGRGEQFF
>TRBV2|TRBJ2-7
CASGTGLANEQYF
>TRBV5-4|TRBJ2-2
CASSPGTWTPGELFF
>TRBV7-8|TRBJ1-5
CASSLGGRDQPQHF
>TRBV5-4|TRBJ2-1
CASSTGLATYNEQFF
>TRBV7-9|TRBJ1-1
CASSPRENTEAFF
>TRBV27|TRBJ2-5
CASSSYGRGTETQYF
>TRBV2|TRBJ1-4
CASSGQGEGKLFF
>TRBV7-6|TRBJ2-3
CASSLGLAGDSDTQYF
>TRBV15|TRBJ2-7
CATSRGQGAYEQYF